The 2 T cell receptor beta chains reported below all come from one sample, sequenced in a study of T cells in Graves' hyperthyroidism and ophthalmopathy. TCR beta CDR3 sequences were amplified from RNA transcripts. The HTBI primer set drove a first-round RT-PCR of the TCR CDR3. In TCRdb, the multiplex PCR reads were re-called with MiXCR into one record per CDR3 protein. The table has 270,000 or so distinct CDR3 sequences, 13% to 15% seen once. Input material: blood. These TCRs come from a woman in her fifties or sixties with Graves' hyperthyroidism that later progressed to Graves' ophthalmopathy.

This clonotype has ten or more counts. This rearrangement joins TRBV28 to TRBJ2-1, with TRBD2 matching over 12 bases. This CDR3 spans 15 amino acids. After removal of 5 bases from V and 9 bases from J, the junction contained 8 bases not matched to a gene. CDR1 is MDHEN, CDR2 SYDVKM, per germline. As DNA, the CDR3 is TGTGCCAGCAGTATGCTAGCGGGAGGGCCAGGTGAGCAGTTCTTC. Its protein is CASSMLAGGPGEQFF.

This clonotype was counted at least ten times. The chain combines TRBV12-5 with TRBJ2-3, with D maybe TRBD2 (6 bases). From germline, CDR1 is LGHNT and CDR2 FRNRAP. The V gene lost 5 bases and the J gene lost 3 bases, with 9 bases spanning the gap. This CDR3 comprises 13 residues. This CDR3 reads CASGRGSTDTQYF. The CDR3 DNA reads TGTGCTAGTGGTCGGGGGAGTACAGATACGCAGTATTTT.